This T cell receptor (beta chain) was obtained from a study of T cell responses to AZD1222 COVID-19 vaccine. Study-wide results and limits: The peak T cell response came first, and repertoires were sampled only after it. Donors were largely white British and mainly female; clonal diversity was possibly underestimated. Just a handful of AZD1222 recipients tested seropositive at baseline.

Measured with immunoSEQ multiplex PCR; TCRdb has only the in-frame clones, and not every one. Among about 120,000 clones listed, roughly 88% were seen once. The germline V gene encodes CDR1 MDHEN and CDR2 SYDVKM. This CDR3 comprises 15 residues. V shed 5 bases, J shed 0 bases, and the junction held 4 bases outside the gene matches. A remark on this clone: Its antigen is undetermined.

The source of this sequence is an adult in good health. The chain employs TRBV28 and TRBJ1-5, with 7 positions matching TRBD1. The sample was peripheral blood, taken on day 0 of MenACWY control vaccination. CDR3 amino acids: CASSGTVNSNQPQHF. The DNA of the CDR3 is TGTGCCAGCAGTGGGACAGTTAATAGCAATCAGCCCCAGCATTTT.